Included here is one TCR beta chain sequence, with context. The antigen is unknown. There were healthy Caucasian individuals from Russia, aged about 6 to 100, serving as donors. Trimming took off 6 bases at V and 3 bases at J, with 12 bases between the two ends. This CDR3 has 15 amino acids. Germline CDR1 and CDR2: SNHLY and FYNNEI. The data are from a study of blood T cells in healthy people across ages. The study's findings and limits: More naive CD4+ cells and higher diversity marked long-lived donors relative to aged donors.

Sample-barcoded 5' priming and a J-beta primer mix drove a second PCR of about 7 to 12 cycles. TCRdb re-called the 5' RACE reads through MiXCR, storing one row per CDR3 protein. The sample lists hundreds of thousands of distinct CDR3 sequences, under 30% occurring once. The material sequenced was blood. The clonotype comes from a woman aged 80 or over in good health. This chain links TRBV2 with TRBJ1-6; D perhaps matches TRBD1 (5 bases). CDR3 coding DNA: TGTGCCAGCAGCCCCGACAGTCGCTATAATTCACCCCTCCACTTT. This gives the protein CASSPDSRYNSPLHF.